Listed here are 30 T cell receptor beta chains from one sample, sequenced in a study of T cells in Graves' hyperthyroidism and ophthalmopathy (dated by TCRdb to the late 2010s). Library method: multiplex PCR. The sequencer was an Illumina HiSeq 2000. Amplification of TCR beta CDR3 regions was carried out from RNA transcripts. For the first round of RT-PCR on the TCR CDR3, the HTBI primer set was used together with the Qiagen OneStep RT-PCR kit. The public reads were quality trimmed at Q25 with fastp and then assembled into clones with MiXCR by TCRdb, keeping productive beta chains. Each CDR3 protein gets just one entry, which takes the most common genes and DNA from the rows behind it. The sample contains 490,000 or so distinct CDR3 sequences, under 25% of them found a single time. 45% to 50% of the sample rests with the top ten. The sequenced sample was blood. These receptors came from a woman in her 70s with Graves' ophthalmopathy.

This clonotype has a count of ten or more. The gene calls are TRBV12-3 or TRBV12-4 and TRBJ2-7, with 7 nucleotides matching TRBD2. The junction had 5 bases not matched to a gene; V was cut back by 5 bases and J by 1 base. The CDR3 sequence is 14 residues long. CDR3 sequence (DNA): TGTGCCAGCAGTAGGACTAGTTTATCCTACGAGCAGTACTTC. This gives the protein CASSRTSLSYEQYF.

This clonotype was detected many times. The gene calls are TRBV20-1 and TRBJ1-2; 10 bases are a match to TRBD1. The CDR3 consists of 14 residues. With V trimmed by 3 bases and J by 2 bases, 3 bases remained unmatched. Germline V lookup: CDR1 DFQATT, CDR2 SNEGSKA (reference sequence). CDR3: CSARRGQGNYGYTF. CDR3 DNA: TGCAGTGCTAGGAGGGGACAGGGGAACTATGGCTACACCTTC.

The sample holds a few counts of this clonotype. The rearrangement links TRBV15 to TRBJ2-7; D unclear. The CDR3 extends over 13 amino acids. Trimming took 5 bases from V and 7 from J, leaving 15 bases between them. Germline CDR1 is LNHNV and CDR2 is YYDKDF (reference sequence). CDR3 region: CATSGPLRVEQYF. The DNA of the CDR3 is TGTGCCACCAGCGGCCCCTTAAGGGTTGAGCAGTACTTC. Full variable domain (rest looked up from reference TRBV15 and TRBJ2-7): DAMVIQNPRYQVTQFGKPVTLSCSQTLNHNVMYWYQQKSSQAPKLLFHYYDKDFNNEADTPDNFQSRRPNTSFCFLDIRSPGLGDTAMYLCATSGPLRVEQYFGPGTRLTVT.

This clonotype was counted only a few times. This chain uses TRBV7-6 with TRBJ2-3, with 11 bases lining up with TRBD2. The trim removed 5 bases at V and 3 bases at J, leaving 10 bases unmatched. CDR1 is SGHVS, CDR2 FNYEAQ, per germline. CDR3 length: 17 residues. The CDR3 sequence: CASSVSGRALGTDTQYF. In nucleotides, the CDR3 is TGTGCCAGCAGCGTTAGCGGGAGGGCCCTCGGGACAGATACGCAGTATTTT. Based on the CDR3 plus reference TRBV7-6 and TRBJ2-3, the full variable domain is GAGVSQSPRYKVTKRGQDVALRCDPISGHVSLYWYRQALGQGPEFLTYFNYEAQQDKSGLPNDRFSAERPEGSISTLTIQRTEQRDSAMYRCASSVSGRALGTDTQYFGPGTRLTVL.

The chain uses TRBV5-1 and TRBJ2-3, with D possibly TRBD2 on 6 matching bases. Germline V gene lookup returns CDR1 SGHRS and CDR2 YFSETQ. The length of the CDR3 is 16 residues. V was pared by 0 bases and J by 5 bases, with 16 bases between. The DNA for the CDR3 is TGCGCCAGCAGCTTGGTGGGAGCGGGCTCTTTAGATACGCAGTATTTT. Translating gives CASSLVGAGSLDTQYF.

The chain has TRBV18 and TRBJ2-5, with 8 bases that match TRBD1. The germline V gene has CDR1 KGHSH and CDR2 LQKENI. There are 17 residues in the CDR3. Trimming took 3 bases from V and 5 from J; bases not matched to a gene: 14. In nucleotides, the CDR3 is TGTGCCAGCTCACCGATACCCACGACAGGGGCGGAGGAGACCCAGTACTTC. It codes for CASSPIPTTGAEETQYF.

The chain combines TRBV19 with TRBJ2-7, with TRBD2 matching over 9 bases. Germline V gene sequence: CDR1 LNHDA, CDR2 SQIVND (reference sequence). With V trimmed by 8 bases and J by 4 bases, 12 bases remained unmatched. The CDR3 is 15 amino acids. CDR3 in amino acids: CASSVAGDSGYEQYF. CDR3 in DNA: TGTGCCAGTTCTGTAGCGGGAGATAGTGGGTACGAGCAGTACTTC.

This clonotype was observed a handful of times. The rearrangement uses TRBV12-3 or TRBV12-4 and TRBJ2-3; D remains ambiguous. V lost 3 bases and J 0 bases, leaving 7 bases between the germline ends. This CDR3 is built from 14 residues. DNA of the CDR3: TGTGCCAGCAGTTTTGACTCAAGCACAGATACGCAGTATTTT. Its translation: CASSFDSSTDTQYF.

The chain recombines TRBV15 with TRBJ2-3; no clear D gene. Germline V CDR1 and CDR2: LNHNV, YYDKDF (reference sequence). The CDR3 has 14 residues. V gave up 0 bases and J gave up 1 base, with 5 bases separating them. The CDR3 DNA reads as TGTGCCACCAGCAGAGAGACCCGCACAGATACGCAGTATTTT. This sequence encodes CATSRETRTDTQYF.

This clonotype occurred a few times. The rearrangement links TRBV7-9 to TRBJ2-5; D is undetermined. Trimming took off 3 bases at V and 5 bases at J, with 19 bases between the two ends. The CDR3 sequence is 16 residues long. CDR1 is SEHNR, CDR2 FQNEAQ, per germline (reference sequence). Here the CDR3 DNA reads TGTGCCAGCAGCTTGGACCAGACATGGGCGAGGGAGACCCAGTACTTC. This sequence encodes CASSLDQTWARETQYF. Full variable domain (missing parts from reference TRBV7-9 and TRBJ2-5): DTGVSQNPRHKITKRGQNVTFRCDPISEHNRLYWYRQTLGQGPEFLTYFQNEAQLEKSRLLSDRFSAERPKGSFSTLEIQRTEQGDSAMYLCASSLDQTWARETQYFGPGTRLLVL.

The gene calls are TRBV20-1 and TRBJ1-5; unclear D gene. The V end lost 3 bases, the J end lost 3 bases, and 6 bases lay between the germline ends. Germline assignment: CDR1 DFQATT and CDR2 SNEGSKA (reference sequence). The CDR3 length is 12 residues. The chain's CDR3 is CSARENNQPQHF. The CDR3 DNA follows: TGCAGTGCTAGGGAAAACAATCAGCCCCAGCATTTT.

This sequence joins TRBV5-8 and TRBJ2-5; 8 nucleotides line up with TRBD2. CDR3 length: 16 residues. The junction had 13 bases not matched to a gene; V was cut back by 4 bases and J by 5 bases. From germline, CDR1 is SGHTS and CDR2 YDEGEE. CDR3 in amino acids: CASSGTGTRVVETQYF. DNA for the CDR3: TGTGCCAGCAGCGGAACCGGGACTAGAGTCGTGGAGACCCAGTACTTC.

The table lists this clonotype with a few counts. The V gene is TRBV20-1, the J gene TRBJ1-6, with 11 bases fitting TRBD1. With 5 bases clipped from V and 12 bases from J, the junction kept 9 bases outside the gene matches. The CDR3 contains 14 residues. Per germline, CDR1 DFQATT and CDR2 SNEGSKA (reference sequence). For the CDR3, the DNA is TGCAGTGCTCCGGACAGGGGGCTAATTCAACCCCTCCACTTT. Translation gives CSAPDRGLIQPLHF.

The rearrangement joins TRBV6-2 or TRBV6-3 to TRBJ2-3; perhaps TRBD2 as D (6 bases). V gave up 5 bases and J gave up 1 base, with 19 bases separating them. The CDR3 extends over 17 amino acids. Germline CDR1 reads MNHEY; CDR2 reads SVGEGT. As DNA, the CDR3 is TGTGCCAGCAGTCCTACATTGCGTAGCGGACGCACAGATACGCAGTATTTT. This gives the protein CASSPTLRSGRTDTQYF.

This clonotype was seen only a few times. The rearrangement links TRBV2 to TRBJ1-4; 9 bases agree with TRBD1. J gave up 10 bases and V 4 bases, and 10 bases lay outside the gene matches. Germline loops: CDR1 SNHLY, CDR2 FYNNEI. This CDR3 region has 15 residues. The CDR3 DNA follows: TGTGCCAGCAGTGTAAACAGGGGGCAGGGCGGAAAACTGTTTTTT. It codes for CASSVNRGQGGKLFF.

This clonotype was seen repeatedly, ten times or more. The V gene is TRBV12-3 or TRBV12-4, the J gene TRBJ1-1; D perhaps matches TRBD1 (6 bases). V lost 4 bases and J 0 bases, leaving 15 bases between the germline ends. The length of the CDR3 is 16 residues. The CDR3, as DNA: TGTGCCAGCAGTTGGGGGGCAGGGAGGGTGAACACTGAAGCTTTCTTT. This sequence encodes CASSWGAGRVNTEAFF.

This clonotype has only a few counts. The chain employs TRBV29-1 and TRBJ2-2; D possibly corresponds to TRBD2 (6 bases). Germline V lookup: CDR1 SQVTM, CDR2 ANQGSEA. The CDR3 covers 17 residues. Trimming left V 3 bases short and J 6 bases short, with 23 bases between. The CDR3 reads CSVEALPRAGGAGELFF. The CDR3 nucleotides read TGCAGCGTTGAGGCCCTTCCAAGGGCAGGAGGGGCCGGGGAGCTGTTTTTT.

The V call is TRBV28, the J call TRBJ1-5, with D possibly matching TRBD1 (5 bases). Between the trimmed V and J ends, which lost 7 bases and 6 bases, there was a span of 16 bases. The CDR3 covers 14 residues. Germline loops: CDR1 MDHEN, CDR2 SYDVKM. CDR3 residues: CASINPGYGQPQHF. CDR3 DNA: TGTGCCAGCATAAATCCAGGGTACGGTCAGCCCCAGCATTTT.

Ten or more counts support this clonotype. The gene calls are TRBV2 and TRBJ1-5; 7 bases align to TRBD1. The CDR3 length is 16 residues. The V gene's germline CDR1 is SNHLY and CDR2 FYNNEI. With V trimmed by 8 bases and J by 3 bases, 13 bases remained unmatched. DNA for the CDR3: TGTGCCAGCTCTCGGGACAGTCTGGGGTACAATCAGCCCCAGCATTTT. Residues: CASSRDSLGYNQPQHF.

This clonotype was found a few times. The rearrangement uses TRBV27 and TRBJ1-5; a possible D gene is TRBD1 (6 bases). Trimming cost V 5 bases and J 4 bases, with 9 bases left between them. Germline CDR1 MNHEY, CDR2 SMNVEV (reference sequence). The CDR3 sequence is 13 residues long. The CDR3 coding sequence is TGTGCCAGCAGTACTGGACAGAATCAGCCCCAGCATTTT. Amino acid sequence: CASSTGQNQPQHF.

This clonotype has more than one count but fewer than ten. The CDR3 loop is CASSLGAPTGAYEQYF. CDR3 nucleotide sequence: TGTGCCAGCAGTTTAGGGGCCCCGACAGGGGCCTACGAGCAGTACTTC. This sequence joins TRBV28 and TRBJ2-7; TRBD1 aligns across 8 bases. The V and J ends lost 2 bases and 2 bases, in that order; junction bases with no gene match: 8. CDR1 is MDHEN and CDR2 is SYDVKM in the germline V gene. This CDR3 has 16 amino acids.

This chain links TRBV15 with TRBJ2-7, with 8 bases fitting TRBD2. CDR1 LNHNV and CDR2 YYDKDF come from the germline V gene (reference sequence). V lost 1 base, J lost 4 bases, and 6 bases stayed unmatched. The CDR3 length is 15 residues. In DNA form, the CDR3 reads TGTGCCACCAGCAGAGGGGTAGCGGGATCTTACGAGCAGTACTTC. It codes for CATSRGVAGSYEQYF.

The chain uses TRBV27 and TRBJ1-1, with D perhaps TRBD1 (6 bases). CDR3 length: 18 residues. The germline gives CDR1 MNHEY, CDR2 SMNVEV (reference sequence). V was cut by 2 bases and J by 8 bases, with 27 bases left in between. The CDR3, as DNA: TGTGCCAGCAGTTTAAGAACTCGACAGGCCGGGCGGTCCACCGAAGCTTTCTTT. This encodes CASSLRTRQAGRSTEAFF.

In its sample, this clonotype was seen a few times. The chain couples TRBV30 to TRBJ1-2; TRBD1 matches 8 bases. The CDR3 is 13 residues long. The V gene end was trimmed by 4 bases and the J gene end by 7 bases; junction bases not matched to a gene: 8. Germline CDR1 is GTSNPN and CDR2 is SVGIG (reference sequence). CDR3 amino acids: CAWTLQGALGYTF. The CDR3 DNA sequence: TGTGCCTGGACTCTCCAGGGGGCGCTTGGCTACACCTTC.

There are a few counts of this clonotype. The CDR3 region is CASRPQGFGNQPQHF. The DNA for the CDR3 is TGTGCCAGCAGACCCCAGGGTTTCGGCAATCAGCCCCAGCATTTT. The V gene is TRBV6-1, the J gene TRBJ1-5; weak D call: TRBD1 (5 bases). Trimming left V 6 bases short and J 2 bases short, with 14 bases between. The germline V gene encodes CDR1 MNHNS and CDR2 SASEGT. The CDR3 has 15 residues.

This clonotype appeared a few times. The rearrangement links TRBV5-1 to TRBJ2-1; a possible D gene is TRBD2 (5 bases). V was pared by 5 bases and J by 6 bases, with 18 bases between. CDR1 is SGHRS, CDR2 YFSETQ, per germline. The CDR3 has 15 residues. The CDR3 DNA reads TGCGCCAGCAGTCGGGAAACGCCGGGTCCCAATGAGCAGTTCTTC. Translated: CASSRETPGPNEQFF.

The chain is built from TRBV4-1 and TRBJ1-1; D is perhaps TRBD1 (5 bases). V was clipped by 2 bases and J by 2 bases, with 18 bases between them. From germline, CDR1 is MGHRA and CDR2 YSYEKL. This CDR3 is built from 17 residues. The DNA of the CDR3 is TGCGCCAGCAGCCAATGGTCGCAGACGGGGCGCAACACTGAAGCTTTCTTT. Residues: CASSQWSQTGRNTEAFF.

This clonotype was seen more than once but under ten times. The chain joins TRBV19 to TRBJ1-5, with D possibly matching TRBD1 (6 bases). Germline V gives CDR1 LNHDA, CDR2 SQIVND (reference sequence). The CDR3 runs 16 residues. V dropped 5 bases and J dropped 7 bases, with 21 bases sitting between them. The CDR3 loop reads CASSSPLGGRKQPQHF. The CDR3 DNA is TGTGCCAGTAGTTCCCCCCTGGGGGGGCGTAAACAGCCCCAGCATTTT.

V usage is TRBV29-1 and J usage is TRBJ2-2; the D is unclear. Germline lookup yields CDR1 SQVTM and CDR2 ANQGSEA. The germline V and J ends were trimmed by 6 bases and 7 bases, with 12 bases remaining between them. The CDR3 consists of 12 residues. DNA of the CDR3: TGCAGCGTCTCCCCGGGTATCGGGGAGCTGTTTTTT. Its protein is CSVSPGIGELFF.

This clonotype was found once. This may be a read error, as it is one base from a much larger clone. The chain uses TRBV11-2 and TRBJ2-1, with D uncertain. This CDR3 is 11 amino acids long. Per germline, CDR1 SGHAT and CDR2 FQNNGV. The CDR3 here is CAGSSLGEQFF. CDR3 nucleotides: TGTGCCGGCAGCTCGCTTGGTGAGCAGTTCTTC. Full variable domain (missing parts from reference TRBV11-2 and TRBJ2-1): EAGVAQSPRYKIIEKRQSVAFWCNPISGHATLYWYQQILGQGPKLLIQFQNNGVVDDSQLPKDRFSAERLKGVDSTLKIQPAKLEDSAVYLCAGSSLGEQFFGPGTRLTVL.